Listed below are T cell receptor beta chains from one sample, sequenced in a study of Ad26.COV2.S vaccination and SARS-CoV-2 variants. Method: immunoSEQ multiplex PCR; TCRdb's copy keeps in-frame clones and lacks some. The profile shows roughly 500,000 clones, approximately 92% of them singletons. The sample was peripheral blood, taken in a trial of Ad26.COV2.S vaccine versus placebo. These receptors all come from a person between 18 and 65 years old who received the Ad26.COV2.S COVID-19 vaccine or a placebo. Each CDR3 is given with its conserved first and last residue. D genes are given only for firm matches. Only some rows state a clone size, as once, few, many or a class for expanded clones.

clone_size j_call v_call d_call cdr3_nt cdr3_aa
. TRBJ1-1 TRBV5-1 . TGCGCCAGCAGCTTGGTCAGTCTGTCGGGTAGGACTGAAGCTTTCTTT CASSLVSLSGRTEAFF
. TRBJ2-2 TRBV28 . TGTGCCAGCACGCGGGTCGCGGGATGGGAGCTGTTTTTT CASTRVAGWELFF
. TRBJ1-1 TRBV6-2/TRBV6-3 . TGTGCCAGCAGTTACTGGTCCGTTTCGCAGGGAATTTATGAAGCTTTCTTT CASSYWSVSQGIYEAFF
. TRBJ1-2 TRBV2 TRBD1 TGTGCCAGAAGGCGGACAGGGTTGGGCGGCTACACCTTC CARRRTGLGGYTF
. TRBJ1-4 TRBV5-1 . TGCGCCAGCAGCACGGGACCGGCGGGTAATGAAAAACTGTTTTTT CASSTGPAGNEKLFF
. TRBJ1-1 TRBV21-1 . TGTGCCAGCACCCCGGACAGGGGGAACACTGAAGCTTTCTTT CASTPDRGNTEAFF
. TRBJ1-1 TRBV6-5 . TGTGCCAGCATGGACAGTCAGACGAACACTGAAGCTTTCTTT CASMDSQTNTEAFF
. TRBJ1-4 TRBV18 . TGTGCCAGCGGGTTTCGGGTCAATGAAAAACTGTTTTTT CASGFRVNEKLFF
few TRBJ2-1 TRBV5-1 . TGCGCCAGCAGACGGGAGCCCTCCTACAATGAGCAGTTCTTC CASRREPSYNEQFF
. TRBJ2-2 TRBV7-7 TRBD2 TGTGCCAGCAGCTTAACTAGCGGGGTTTCGAACACCGGGGAGCTGTTTTTT CASSLTSGVSNTGELFF
. TRBJ2-1 TRBV24-1 TRBD1 TGTGCCACCAGTGACCGACCGGGACAGGGGCCCTACAATGAGCAGTTCTTC CATSDRPGQGPYNEQFF
. TRBJ1-1 TRBV6-6 . TGTGCCAGCAGTCGAGCTACGTTCCCCTGGGCGTCGTTGGCTTTCTTT CASSRATFPWASLAFF
. TRBJ2-1 TRBV5-6 . TGTGCCAGCAGTAACCGGGAACGTATCTACAATGAGCAGTTCTTC CASSNRERIYNEQFF
. TRBJ1-5 TRBV19 TRBD1 TGTGCCAGTACTGACAGGGCCAATCAGCCCCAGCATTTT CASTDRANQPQHF
. TRBJ2-7 TRBV28 . TGTGCCAGCAGTATCCCACCCGGGGGCGTCGAGCAGTACTTC CASSIPPGGVEQYF
. TRBJ1-1 TRBV9 . TGTGCCAGCAGCGTGGGGGGAGAGGGTCAACTTGAAGCTTTCTTT CASSVGGEGQLEAFF
. TRBJ2-7 TRBV18 TRBD1 TGTGCCAGCTCACCATTCAGGACAGGGACCTACGAGCAGTACTTC CASSPFRTGTYEQYF
. TRBJ2-1 TRBV7-3 TRBD2 TGTGCCAGCAGCCCAAACTCCCGTCTAGCGGGCGAATACAATGAGCAGTTCTTC CASSPNSRLAGEYNEQFF
. TRBJ1-4 TRBV5-4 . TGTGCCAGCAGCTTCCCGACCCCGGGGAATGGAGAAAAACTGTTTTTT CASSFPTPGNGEKLFF
. TRBJ2-2 TRBV9 . TGTGCCAGCAGCCCCCGGGTTCAAGCGAACACCGGGGAGCTGTTTTTT CASSPRVQANTGELFF
. TRBJ2-2 TRBV21-1 . TGTGCCAGCAGCAAAAGGCGGAACTGCGCGAACACCGGGGAGCTGTTTTTT CASSKRRNCANTGELFF
. TRBJ2-5 TRBV11-2 . TGTGCCAGCAGCTTAGCGAGGGAGACCCAGTACTTC CASSLARETQYF
. TRBJ1-6 TRBV7-2 . TGTGCCAGCAGCTTAGCGACTTCCTCCCTCCACTTT CASSLATSSLHF
. TRBJ2-1 TRBV4-1 TRBD2 TGCGCCAGCAGCCAAGGACTAGCGGGGTACAATGAGCAGTTCTTC CASSQGLAGYNEQFF
. TRBJ1-1 TRBV18 . TGTGCCAGCTCACCACCGTCGGTCCACACTGAAGCTTTCTTT CASSPPSVHTEAFF
. TRBJ2-3 TRBV9 TRBD2 TGTGCCAGCAGCGGAGGACTAGCTAGCACAGATACGCAGTATTTT CASSGGLASTDTQYF
. TRBJ2-1 TRBV2 TRBD2 TGTGCCAGCAAACTAGCGGGAGACAATGAGCAGTTCTTC CASKLAGDNEQFF
. TRBJ2-1 TRBV7-9 . TGTGCCAGCAGCTTATACCCCGGGACAGAGCAGTTCTTC CASSLYPGTEQFF